The 3 T cell receptor beta chains presented below share a single source sample, sequenced in a study of monozygotic twins with cystic fibrosis. The assay was immunoSEQ multiplex PCR, and TCRdb's table has in-frame clones only and misses some. The sample lists some 25,000 clones; 95% to 97% were seen once. Sequencing was carried out using blood. These receptors were collected from a girl aged 2-15 years with cystic fibrosis.

This chain uses TRBV9 with TRBJ2-5; 9 bases match TRBD1. J was trimmed by 5 bases and V by 3 bases; bases with no gene match: 8. From germline, CDR1 is SGDLS and CDR2 YYNGEE. This CDR3 comprises 15 residues. CDR3 residues: CASSGSGTGTETQYF. Here the CDR3 DNA reads TGTGCCAGCAGCGGGTCCGGGACAGGGACCGAGACCCAGTACTTC.

This chain connects TRBV30 to TRBJ2-1, with D perhaps TRBD2 (6 bases). The germline V gene encodes CDR1 GTSNPN and CDR2 SVGIG (reference sequence). V gave up 2 bases and J gave up 1 base, with 12 bases separating them. The CDR3 runs 15 residues. The CDR3 coding sequence is TGTGCCTGGAGTCCGGGAGTTAGGTCCTACAATGAGCAGTTCTTC. This gives the protein CAWSPGVRSYNEQFF.

This clone was picked up one time. V is TRBV5-5 and J is TRBJ2-7, with D unclear. There are 11 residues in the CDR3. Germline CDR1 is SGHKS and CDR2 is YYEKEE (reference sequence). V lost 3 bases, J lost 3 bases, and 4 bases lay in between. In DNA form, the CDR3 reads TGTGCCAGCAGCTCGCACTACGAGCAGTACTTC. This gives the protein CASSSHYEQYF.